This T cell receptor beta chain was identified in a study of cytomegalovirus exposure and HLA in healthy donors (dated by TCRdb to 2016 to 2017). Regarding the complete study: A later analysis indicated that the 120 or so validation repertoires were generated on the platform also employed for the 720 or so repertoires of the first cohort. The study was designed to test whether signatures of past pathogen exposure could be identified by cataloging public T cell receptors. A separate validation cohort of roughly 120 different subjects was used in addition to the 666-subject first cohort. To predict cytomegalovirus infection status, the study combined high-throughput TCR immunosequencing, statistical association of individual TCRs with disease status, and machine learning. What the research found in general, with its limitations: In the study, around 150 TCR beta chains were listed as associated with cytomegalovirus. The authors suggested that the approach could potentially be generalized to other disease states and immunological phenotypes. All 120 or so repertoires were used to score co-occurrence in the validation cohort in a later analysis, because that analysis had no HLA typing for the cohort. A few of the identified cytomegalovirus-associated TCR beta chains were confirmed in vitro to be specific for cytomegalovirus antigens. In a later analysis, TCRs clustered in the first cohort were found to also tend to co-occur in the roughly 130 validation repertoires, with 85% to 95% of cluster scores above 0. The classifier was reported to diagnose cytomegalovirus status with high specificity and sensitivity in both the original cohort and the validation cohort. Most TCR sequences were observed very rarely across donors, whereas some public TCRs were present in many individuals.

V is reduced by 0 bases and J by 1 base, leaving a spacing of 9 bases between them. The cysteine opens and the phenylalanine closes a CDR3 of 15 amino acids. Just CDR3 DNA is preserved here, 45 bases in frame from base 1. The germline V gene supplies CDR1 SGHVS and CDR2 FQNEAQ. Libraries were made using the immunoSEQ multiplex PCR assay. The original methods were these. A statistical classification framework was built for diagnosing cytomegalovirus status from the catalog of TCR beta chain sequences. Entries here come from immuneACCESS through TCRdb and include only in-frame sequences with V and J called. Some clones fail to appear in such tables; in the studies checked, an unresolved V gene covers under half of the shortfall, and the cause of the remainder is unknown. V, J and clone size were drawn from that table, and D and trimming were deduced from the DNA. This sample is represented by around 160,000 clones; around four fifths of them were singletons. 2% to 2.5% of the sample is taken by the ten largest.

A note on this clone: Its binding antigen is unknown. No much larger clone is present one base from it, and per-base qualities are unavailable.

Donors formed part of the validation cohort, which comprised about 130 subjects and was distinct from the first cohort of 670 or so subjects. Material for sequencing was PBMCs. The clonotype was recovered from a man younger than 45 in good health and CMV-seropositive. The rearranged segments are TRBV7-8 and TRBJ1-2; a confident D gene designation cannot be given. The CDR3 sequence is CASSLAVGVNYGYTF. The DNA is TGTGCCAGCAGCTTAGCCGTAGGAGTTAACTATGGCTACACCTTC.